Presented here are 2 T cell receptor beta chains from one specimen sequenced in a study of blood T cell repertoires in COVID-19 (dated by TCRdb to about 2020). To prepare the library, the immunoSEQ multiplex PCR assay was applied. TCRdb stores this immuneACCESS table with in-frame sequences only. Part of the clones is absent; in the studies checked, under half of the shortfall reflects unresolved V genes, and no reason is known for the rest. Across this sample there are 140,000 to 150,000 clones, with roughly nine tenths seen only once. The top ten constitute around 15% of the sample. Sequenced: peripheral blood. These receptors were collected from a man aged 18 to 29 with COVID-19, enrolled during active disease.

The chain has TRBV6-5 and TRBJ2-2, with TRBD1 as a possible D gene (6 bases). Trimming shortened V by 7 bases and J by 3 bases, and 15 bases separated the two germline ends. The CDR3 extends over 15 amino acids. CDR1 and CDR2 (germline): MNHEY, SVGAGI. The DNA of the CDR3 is TGTGCCAGCAAGACAGGCGGCCGGTACACCGGGGAGCTGTTTTTT. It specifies CASKTGGRYTGELFF.

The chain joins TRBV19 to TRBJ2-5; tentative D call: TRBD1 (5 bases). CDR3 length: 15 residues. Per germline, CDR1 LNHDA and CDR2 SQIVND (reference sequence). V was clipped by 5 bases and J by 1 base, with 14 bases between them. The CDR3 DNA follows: TGTGCCAGTAGTCCTAGGACACGCGCCCAAGAGACCCAGTACTTC. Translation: CASSPRTRAQETQYF.